Below, 18 T cell receptor beta chains from the same sample are listed, as sequenced in a study of glioma-infiltrating T cells after dendritic cell vaccination. Method: immunoSEQ multiplex PCR; TCRdb's copy keeps in-frame clones and lacks some. The table lists under 30,000 clones, roughly 91% of them singletons, with 2.5% to 3% in the top ten. Time point meaning: after dendritic cell vaccination, including at tumor progression/relapse. The sequenced sample was blood, obtained after dendritic cell vaccination. The receptors were gathered from a human donor with glioblastoma.

V is TRBV15 and J is TRBJ1-1; D may be TRBD1 (6 bases). CDR1 is LNHNV, CDR2 YYDKDF, per germline (reference sequence). The CDR3 runs to 14 residues. V lost 1 base and J 5 bases, leaving 11 bases between the germline ends. The CDR3 is CATSRGTQGTEAFF. DNA for the CDR3: TGTGCCACCAGCAGAGGGACACAGGGAACTGAAGCTTTCTTT. The full variable domain, its missing parts supplied by reference TRBV15 and TRBJ1-1, is DAMVIQNPRYQVTQFGKPVTLSCSQTLNHNVMYWYQQKSSQAPKLLFHYYDKDFNNEADTPDNFQSRRPNTSFCFLDIRSPGLGDTAMYLCATSRGTQGTEAFFGQGTRLTVV.

The chain joins TRBV30 to TRBJ1-4; weak D call: TRBD1 (6 bases). This CDR3 is 13 amino acids long. Germline loops: CDR1 GTSNPN, CDR2 SVGIG (reference sequence). The V end lost 5 bases, the J end lost 7 bases, and 14 bases lay between the germline ends. The CDR3 is CAWGRDISEKLFF. The CDR3 DNA is TGTGCCTGGGGACGGGACATCAGTGAAAAACTGTTTTTT.

V gene TRBV27 combines with J gene TRBJ1-2; 12 positions agree with TRBD1. V was clipped by 6 bases and J by 4 bases; unmatched bases: 15. Germline V gene sequence: CDR1 MNHEY, CDR2 SMNVEV (reference sequence). The CDR3 is made up of 18 amino acids. In nucleotides, the CDR3 is TGTGCCAGCAGATGGCGGGGACAGGGGGCTCAAATGGGCTATGGCTACACCTTC. This encodes CASRWRGQGAQMGYGYTF.

Here the CDR3 DNA reads TGTGCCAGTAGTATCCGGACAGGGGCGGATGAAAAACTGTTTTTT. Translated, it gives CASSIRTGADEKLFF. The chain joins TRBV19 to TRBJ1-4, with 9 bases fitting TRBD1. The CDR3 spans 15 residues. V dropped 3 bases and J dropped 6; count of bases not matched to a gene: 5. Germline CDR1 is LNHDA and CDR2 is SQIVND (reference sequence).

The genes are TRBV5-1 and TRBJ1-4; no firm D call. From germline, CDR1 is SGHRS and CDR2 YFSETQ. V lost 2 bases and J 3 bases, leaving 8 bases between the germline ends. The CDR3 spans 14 residues. This chain's CDR3 is CASSFSRSNEKLFF. CDR3 DNA: TGCGCCAGCAGCTTTAGCAGATCTAATGAAAAACTGTTTTTT.

CDR3 residues: CASSYWSGGSYEQYF. In DNA form, the CDR3 reads TGTGCCAGCAGTTACTGGTCAGGGGGCTCCTACGAGCAGTACTTC. The chain carries TRBV6-5 and TRBJ2-7, with 7 bases matching TRBD1. Trimming cost V 1 base and J 0 bases; bases outside gene matches: 3. Per the germline V gene, CDR1 is MNHEY and CDR2 is SVGAGI. The CDR3 contains 15 residues.

V is TRBV18 and J is TRBJ1-1, with D unclear. CDR1 and CDR2 from the germline V gene are KGHSH and LQKENI. Trimming took off 3 bases at V and 5 bases at J, with 10 bases between the two ends. The CDR3 is 13 amino acids. The CDR3 nucleotides read TGTGCCAGCTCACCGATTGGGAGTACTGAAGCTTTCTTT. This encodes CASSPIGSTEAFF.

The J gene is TRBJ2-1, the V gene TRBV10-3; the D gene is possibly TRBD2 (6 bases). CDR3 length: 11 residues. Trimming took 8 bases from V and 8 from J, leaving 10 bases between them. In germline, CDR1 is ENHRY, CDR2 SYGVKD. The DNA for the CDR3 is TGTGCCATCGCCGGGGGAGATGAGCAGTTCTTC. Translation: CAIAGGDEQFF.

V usage is TRBV21-1 and J usage is TRBJ1-4. TRBV21-1 is a pseudogene. The CDR3 length is 15 residues. The CDR3 here is CASSKEDLKREKLFF. DNA for the CDR3: TGTGCCAGCAGCAAAGAAGACCTTAAGAGGGAAAAACTGTTTTTT.

The V gene is TRBV27, the J gene TRBJ2-3; D possibly corresponds to TRBD2 (5 bases). With 7 bases removed from V and 2 bases from J, the gap between germline ends came to 16 bases. The CDR3 sequence is 15 residues long. In germline, CDR1 is MNHEY, CDR2 SMNVEV (reference sequence). The CDR3 sequence is CASKDSRAYTDTQYF. CDR3 DNA sequence: TGTGCCAGCAAGGACTCACGAGCGTACACAGATACGCAGTATTTT.

The chain is built from TRBV2 and TRBJ1-2, with unresolved D. Looked up from germline, CDR1 is SNHLY and CDR2 is FYNNEI. V dropped 8 bases and J dropped 6 bases, with 19 bases sitting between them. The CDR3 totals 14 residues. The CDR3, as DNA: TGTGCCAGCGTCGGTGCCACCTCCCAAAATGGCTACACCTTC. Translation gives CASVGATSQNGYTF.

To note about this clone: Because it lacks the conserved phenylalanine or tryptophan at the end, this CDR3 is likely a read error. The genes are TRBV5-1 and TRBJ2-7; tentatively, D is TRBD2 (5 bases). V was cut by 0 bases and J by 5 bases, with 9 bases left in between. The CDR3 spans 13 residues. Germline CDR1 reads SGHRS; CDR2 reads YFSETQ. CDR3 bases: TGCGCCAGCAGCTTGGAGAGGGTACACGAGCAGTACCTC. Translation: CASSLERVHEQYL.

The rearrangement uses TRBV7-9 and TRBJ1-1; the D gene is possibly TRBD1 (5 bases). From germline, CDR1 is SEHNR and CDR2 FQNEAQ (reference sequence). The CDR3 spans 15 residues. Trimming took off 3 bases at V and 5 bases at J, with 16 bases between the two ends. CDR3 amino acids: CASSFLTGNGTEAFF. Here the CDR3 DNA reads TGTGCCAGCAGCTTTCTAACAGGCAATGGGACTGAAGCTTTCTTT.

The chain employs TRBV5-1 and TRBJ1-1, with 9 bases aligning to TRBD1. In germline, CDR1 is SGHRS, CDR2 YFSETQ. V was clipped by 0 bases and J by 1 base; unmatched bases: 7. The CDR3 contains 17 residues. The CDR3 spells CASSLAQGAGGNTEAFF. Here the CDR3 DNA reads TGCGCCAGCAGCTTGGCACAGGGGGCCGGAGGGAACACTGAAGCTTTCTTT.

The chain links TRBV6-5 to TRBJ2-1, with 7 nucleotides matching TRBD1. Trimming cost V 6 bases and J 3 bases; bases outside gene matches: 8. The germline gives CDR1 MNHEY, CDR2 SVGAGI. The CDR3 is 15 amino acids. The CDR3 sequence is CASSPRDRDYNEQFF. As DNA, the CDR3 is TGTGCCAGCAGCCCCCGGGACAGAGACTACAATGAGCAGTTCTTC.

This clone occurred a few times. V and J are TRBV30 and TRBJ2-6, with no clear D. Trimming removed 2 bases from V and 2 bases from J, with 7 bases in between. From germline, CDR1 is GTSNPN and CDR2 SVGIG (reference sequence). The CDR3 is made up of 14 amino acids. The CDR3 region has the DNA TGTGCCTGGAGTCCCTTCCCTGGGGCCAACGTCCTGACTTTC. This sequence encodes CAWSPFPGANVLTF.

The chain joins TRBV7-6 to TRBJ1-1; D may be TRBD1 (6 bases). Germline V gene data show CDR1 as SGHVS and CDR2 as FNYEAQ. CDR3 size: 15 residues. Trimming pared 4 bases from V and 0 bases from J, leaving 12 bases between. Here the CDR3 DNA reads TGTGCCAGCAGCTATACAGGGCCCCTGAACACTGAAGCTTTCTTT. The encoded protein is CASSYTGPLNTEAFF.

The chain recombines TRBV29-1 with TRBJ1-4, with unresolved D. The germline V and J ends were trimmed by 4 bases and 3 bases, with 12 bases remaining between them. Germline lookup yields CDR1 SQVTM and CDR2 ANQGSEA. This CDR3 is built from 14 residues. The CDR3 sequence is CSVARGSSNEKLFF. Here the CDR3 DNA reads TGCAGCGTTGCCCGAGGGTCCTCTAATGAAAAACTGTTTTTT.